This T cell receptor (delta chain) was identified in a study of γδ T cells in repeated Plasmodium falciparum infection. Study-level background: Age- and gender-matched Australian children served as comparison for malaria-exposed Malian children.

The germline gives CDR1 GEAIGNYY, CDR2 EKD. This CDR3 has 16 residues. Only a few counts were recorded for this clone. Its antigen remains unidentified. This probably arose from a read error, given a far larger clone one base away. Other DNA variants within this sample encode the same CDR3. Points from the study as a whole: In Vdelta2-negative, largely Vdelta1+, gammadelta repertoires, repeated controlled infections appeared to drive clonal selection waves. Malian children's Vdelta2-negative repertoires appeared more expanded and less diverse than Australians'. Vgamma9/Vdelta2+ repertoires stayed stably polyclonal over time and infection.

TCRdb reprocessed the multiplex PCR reads through CATT. This repertoire shows roughly 48,000 delta-chain clones, 1.6% found once; its top ten account for roughly 8.6%. Vgamma9/Vdelta2+ and Vdelta2-negative gammadelta T cells were flow-sorted from PBMC for bulk sequencing. The V gene is given as TRDV2, and no J gene call is available. The origin of this receptor is a pool of human donors (malaria-infected and uninfected, not separated). Sequenced material: gamma-delta T cells from blood. The CDR3 protein is CACDQCRPSKPDKLIF. CDR3 nucleotide sequence: TGTGCCTGTGACCAATGCCGCCCCTCCAAGCCCGATAAACTTATCTTT.